The entry below gives a single T cell receptor (beta chain) sequence along with its context. No antigen is known for it. TCRdb analysed the 5' RACE reads with MiXCR anew, one entry per CDR3 protein. Among 500,000 or so distinct CDR3 sequences listed, approximately 22% were seen once. The record originates from a study of identical twins. Germline CDR1 reads SGHRS; CDR2 reads YFSETQ. CDR3 length: 14 residues. Trimming removed 0 bases at V and 2 bases at J, with 8 bases between. Study findings and constraints: Weaker excess twin sharing was seen among beta out-of-frame sequences. Cross-sectional statistics, not tracking of the same donors, supported the conclusions.

These sequences were also reported in another study, on T cells expressing NK-cell markers. That study adds: With respect to HCMV, seven of the eight sequenced donors were seropositive, and one was seronegative. In more than five donors, dominant CD3+CD56+NKG2C+ clones formed roughly 1.0-7.5% of CD8+ cells.

The chain is built from TRBV5-1 and TRBJ1-2; D gene unclear. The clonotype originates from a young woman in good health. The sequenced sample was CD4+ T cells sorted from blood. CDR3 sequence (DNA): TGCGCCAGCAGCTTGGGGCGGATAAACTATGGCTACACCTTC. Protein product: CASSLGRINYGYTF.